This T cell receptor beta chain was captured in a study of blood T cell repertoires in COVID-19. This clone has just one count. Repertoires were generated with immunoSEQ multiplex PCR, while TCRdb's copy carries only in-frame clones and drops some. Of more than 140,000 clones listed, 65% to 90% were seen once; the top ten hold around 6.7%. Germline V gives CDR1 LNHDA, CDR2 SQIVND (reference sequence). The CDR3 contains 15 residues. V gave up 3 bases and J gave up 2 bases; unmatched junction bases: 5. The clonotype comes from a woman in her forties or fifties in a cohort sampled during active or convalescent COVID-19. Sequencing was carried out using peripheral blood. This sequence joins TRBV19 and TRBJ2-3; 7 bases fit TRBD1. The DNA for the CDR3 is TGTGCCAGTAGTATTAGGGGGCCTACCACAGATACGCAGTATTTT. It is translated as CASSIRGPTTDTQYF.